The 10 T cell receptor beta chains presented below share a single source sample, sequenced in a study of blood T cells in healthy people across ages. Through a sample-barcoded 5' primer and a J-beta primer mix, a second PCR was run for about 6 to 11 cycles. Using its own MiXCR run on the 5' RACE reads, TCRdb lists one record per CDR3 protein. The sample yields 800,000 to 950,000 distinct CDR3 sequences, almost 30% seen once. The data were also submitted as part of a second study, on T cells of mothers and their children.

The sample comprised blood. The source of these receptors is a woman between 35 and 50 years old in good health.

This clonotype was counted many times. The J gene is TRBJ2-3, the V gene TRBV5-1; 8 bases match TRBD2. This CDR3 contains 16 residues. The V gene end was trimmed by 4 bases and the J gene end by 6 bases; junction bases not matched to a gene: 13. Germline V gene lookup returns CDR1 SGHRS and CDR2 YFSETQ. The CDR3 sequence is CASSLRPAGDTDTQYF. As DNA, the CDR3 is TGCGCCAGCAGCCTTCGCCCAGCGGGGGATACGGATACGCAGTATTTT. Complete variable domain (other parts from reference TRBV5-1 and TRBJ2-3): KAGVTQTPRYLIKTRGQQVTLSCSPISGHRSVSWYQQTPGQGLQFLFEYFSETQRNKGNFPGRFSGRQFSNSRSEMNVSTLELGDSALYLCASSLRPAGDTDTQYFGPGTRLTVL.

The CDR3: CSARAQQEAQTKAFF. The CDR3 bases are TGCAGTGCTAGAGCCCAACAGGAGGCGCAGACTAAAGCTTTCTTT. The chain employs TRBV20-1 and TRBJ1-1; possible D gene TRBD1, 5 bases. CDR3 length: 15 residues. Germline assignment: CDR1 DFQATT and CDR2 SNEGSKA (reference sequence). V gave up 1 base and J gave up 9 bases, with 21 bases separating them.

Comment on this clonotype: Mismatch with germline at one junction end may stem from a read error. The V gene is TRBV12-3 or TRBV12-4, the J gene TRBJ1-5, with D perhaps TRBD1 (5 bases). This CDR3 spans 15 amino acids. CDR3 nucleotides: TGTGCCAGCAGTCCCGGGTCCCAGGGCAATCAGCCCCGGCATTTT. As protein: CASSPGSQGNQPRHF.

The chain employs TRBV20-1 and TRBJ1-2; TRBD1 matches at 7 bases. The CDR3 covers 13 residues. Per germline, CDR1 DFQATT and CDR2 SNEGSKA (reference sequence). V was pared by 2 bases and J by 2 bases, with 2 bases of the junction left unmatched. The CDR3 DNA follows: TGCAGTGCTAGACCAGGGGGGAACTATGGCTACACCTTC. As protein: CSARPGGNYGYTF.

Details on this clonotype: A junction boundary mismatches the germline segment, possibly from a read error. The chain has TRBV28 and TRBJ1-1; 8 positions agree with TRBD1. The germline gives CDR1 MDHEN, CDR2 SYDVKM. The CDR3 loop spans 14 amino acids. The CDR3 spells CAGSLSGGGTEAFF. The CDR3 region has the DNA TGTGCCGGCAGTTTATCAGGGGGCGGCACTGAAGCTTTCTTT.

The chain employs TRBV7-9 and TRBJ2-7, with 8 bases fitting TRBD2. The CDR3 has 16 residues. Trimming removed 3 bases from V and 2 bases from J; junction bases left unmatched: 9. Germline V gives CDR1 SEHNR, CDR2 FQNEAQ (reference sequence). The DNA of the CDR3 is TGTGCCAGCAGCTTGGGTACAGCGGGGGCCCCCTACGAGCAGTACTTC. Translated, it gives CASSLGTAGAPYEQYF.

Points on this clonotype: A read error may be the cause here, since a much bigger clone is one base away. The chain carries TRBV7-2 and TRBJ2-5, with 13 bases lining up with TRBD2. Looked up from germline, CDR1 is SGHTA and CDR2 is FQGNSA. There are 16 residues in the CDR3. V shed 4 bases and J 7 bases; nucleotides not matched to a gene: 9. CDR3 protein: CASSSTLAGGRGTQYF. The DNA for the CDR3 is TGTGCCAGCAGCTCAACACTAGCGGGGGGGCGTGGGACCCAGTACTTC.

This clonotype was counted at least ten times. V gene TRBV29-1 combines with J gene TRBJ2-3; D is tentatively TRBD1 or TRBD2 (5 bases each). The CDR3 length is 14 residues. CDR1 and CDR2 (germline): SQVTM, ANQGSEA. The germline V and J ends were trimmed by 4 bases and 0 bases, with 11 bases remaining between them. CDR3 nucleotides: TGCAGCGTTGTAACGGGGCCTAGCACAGATACGCAGTATTTT. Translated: CSVVTGPSTDTQYF.

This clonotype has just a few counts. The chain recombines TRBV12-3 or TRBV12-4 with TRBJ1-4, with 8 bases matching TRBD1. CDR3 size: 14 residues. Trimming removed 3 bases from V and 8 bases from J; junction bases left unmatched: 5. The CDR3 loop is CASSFPDRAEKLFF. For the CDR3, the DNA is TGTGCCAGCAGTTTTCCGGACAGGGCCGAAAAACTGTTTTTT.

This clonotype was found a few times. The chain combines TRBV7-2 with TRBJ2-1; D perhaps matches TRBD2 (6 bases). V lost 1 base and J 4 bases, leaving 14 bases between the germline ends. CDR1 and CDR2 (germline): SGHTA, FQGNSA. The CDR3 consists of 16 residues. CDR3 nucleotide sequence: TGTGCCAGCAGCTTAGATGGGGGGATGGGGTACAATGAGCAGTTCTTC. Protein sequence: CASSLDGGMGYNEQFF.